These 10 T cell receptor beta chains came from one sample sequenced in a study of blood T cell repertoires in COVID-19. Clones were sequenced by immunoSEQ multiplex PCR, and TCRdb holds only the in-frame ones, with some missing. Seen here are under 400,000 clones, about 90% observed once, and the top ten hold 6.5% to 8%. The sequencing input was peripheral blood. The source is a man between 18 and 35 years old with active or convalescent COVID-19.

The DNA of the CDR3 is TGTGCCAGCAGCCCCCGTCTCCCAGATACGCAGTATTTT. This gives the protein CASSPRLPDTQYF. The rearrangement joins TRBV7-2 to TRBJ2-3, with D uncertain. Deletions cut 5 bases from V and 4 bases from J, with 10 bases between. Germline V lookup: CDR1 SGHTA, CDR2 FQGNSA. CDR3 size: 13 residues.

The chain employs TRBV5-6 and TRBJ2-7; maybe TRBD2 (5 bases). CDR1 and CDR2 (germline): SGHDT, YYEEEE. The V end lost 4 bases, the J end lost 0 bases, and 8 bases lay between the germline ends. The CDR3 is 13 residues long. The DNA of the CDR3 is TGTGCCAGCAGCCTGAGGGACTCCTACGAGCAGTACTTC. Its protein product is CASSLRDSYEQYF.

The J gene is TRBJ2-5, the V gene TRBV18, with D tentatively TRBD1 (6 bases). With 6 bases removed from V and 5 bases from J, the gap between germline ends came to 19 bases. From germline, CDR1 is KGHSH and CDR2 LQKENI. The CDR3 length is 15 residues. In DNA form, the CDR3 reads TGTGCCAGCTCTCATCTTTCAGGGGTATGGGAGACCCAGTACTTC. It is translated as CASSHLSGVWETQYF.

V is TRBV5-6 and J is TRBJ2-4, with a tentative D call TRBD2 (6 bases). The germline V gene has CDR1 SGHDT and CDR2 YYEEEE. Trimming took off 9 bases at V and 4 bases at J, with 14 bases between the two ends. There are 13 residues in the CDR3. CDR3 nucleotides: TGTGCCACCGGGAGCCTTGAGAAAAACATTCAGTACTTC. Translation gives CATGSLEKNIQYF.

The CDR3 spells CASSWGQGRGDYEQYF. DNA for the CDR3: TGTGCCAGCAGCTGGGGGCAGGGGAGAGGGGACTACGAGCAGTACTTC. This chain links TRBV7-6 with TRBJ2-7; possibly TRBD1 for D (6 bases). This CDR3 comprises 16 residues. Looked up from germline, CDR1 is SGHVS and CDR2 is FNYEAQ. Trimming removed 4 bases from V and 3 bases from J, with 19 bases in between.

Of note for this clone: The same CDR3 also results from other DNA sequences found in this sample. The chain couples TRBV18 to TRBJ1-4, with D hard to call. This CDR3 spans 12 amino acids. The V end lost 3 bases, the J end lost 6 bases, and 5 bases lay between the germline ends. Germline V CDR1 and CDR2: KGHSH, LQKENI. CDR3 amino acids: CASSPRDEKLFF. CDR3 nucleotides: TGTGCCAGCTCACCGAGGGATGAAAAACTGTTTTTT.

The chain couples TRBV6-4 to TRBJ2-3; D gene uncertain. Deletions cut 5 bases from V and 2 bases from J, with 8 bases between. Germline V gene sequence: CDR1 MRHNA, CDR2 SNTAGT. The CDR3 has 13 residues. CDR3 sequence (DNA): TGTGCCAGCAGTCACAGACCCACAGATACGCAGTATTTT. Translating gives CASSHRPTDTQYF.

This clone was seen a single time. The chain recombines TRBV6-5 with TRBJ2-7; the D gene is possibly TRBD2 (6 bases). V was trimmed by 6 bases and J by 5 bases, leaving 20 bases between them. CDR3 length: 15 residues. Germline V gives CDR1 MNHEY, CDR2 SVGAGI. The CDR3 here is CASRSTLAGGNEQYF. The CDR3 DNA reads as TGTGCCAGCAGATCCACACTAGCAGGCGGCAACGAGCAGTACTTC.

CDR3 DNA: TGTGCCAGCTCTAGTGACGTAGAAAAACTGTTTTTT. This sequence encodes CASSSDVEKLFF. V gene TRBV6-6 combines with J gene TRBJ1-4; unclear D gene. Germline V gives CDR1 MNHNY, CDR2 SVGAGI (reference sequence). The CDR3 is 12 residues long. V lost 8 bases and J 8 bases, leaving 12 bases between the germline ends.

The rearrangement uses TRBV6-5 and TRBJ1-1; D perhaps matches TRBD1 (5 bases). This CDR3 is built from 15 residues. Germline V CDR1 and CDR2: MNHEY, SVGAGI. The V and J ends lost 6 bases and 4 bases respectively, with 18 bases between them. DNA of the CDR3: TGTGCCAGCAGCCTTGGCCCAGGGTTAGCCACTGAAGCTTTCTTT. The encoded protein is CASSLGPGLATEAFF.